The 31 T cell receptor beta chains below come from one sample, sequenced in a study of brain metastases from non-small cell lung cancer (dated by TCRdb to about 2019). The library was produced with the immunoSEQ multiplex PCR assay. The table comes from immuneACCESS by way of TCRdb, which keeps in-frame sequences with V and J called. Part of the clones is missing from these tables; in studies checked, under half for an unresolved V gene and the rest for unknown reasons. This sample lists roughly 2,000 clones; about 90% were detected once. The ten largest clones add up to roughly 3% of the sample. The sequencing input was primary lung tumor tissue. The intended sense of this specimen's cell subset or site label: primary lung tumor paired with brain metastasis. The receptors come from a donor at least 40 years old with non-small cell lung cancer.

A few counts support this clone. V and J are TRBV29-1 and TRBJ2-3; no definite D call. V was trimmed by 3 bases and J by 5 bases, leaving 9 bases between them. This CDR3 contains 12 residues. CDR1 and CDR2 (germline): SQVTM, ANQGSEA. The CDR3 region has the DNA TGCAGCGTTGAGTCGGCACTAGATACGCAGTATTTT. This translates into CSVESALDTQYF.

V and J are TRBV28 and TRBJ2-7; D gene unclear. The germline CDR1 and CDR2 sequences are MDHEN and SYDVKM. Trimming took off 4 bases at V and 7 bases at J, with 8 bases between the two ends. This CDR3 spans 11 amino acids. The chain's CDR3 is CASSSSREQYF. In DNA form, the CDR3 reads TGTGCCAGCAGTTCTTCACGGGAGCAGTACTTC.

The J gene is TRBJ1-5, the V gene TRBV5-4, with D possibly being TRBD1 (5 bases). The CDR3 extends over 14 amino acids. Trimming removed 4 bases from V and 2 bases from J, with 10 bases in between. Germline CDR1 and CDR2: SGHNT and YYREEE (reference sequence). Here the CDR3 reads CASSGGPGNQPQHF. The CDR3 nucleotides are TGTGCCAGCAGCGGGGGACCAGGCAATCAGCCCCAGCATTTT.

This rearrangement joins TRBV11-3 to TRBJ2-7; no definite D call. Trimming cost V 5 bases and J 5 bases, with 13 bases left between them. This CDR3 has 13 amino acids. From germline, CDR1 is SGHNT and CDR2 YENEEA. CDR3 coding DNA: TGTGCCAGCAGCCTCACCCGATCCCACGAGCAGTACTTC. Encoded protein: CASSLTRSHEQYF.

This chain joins TRBV6-5 and TRBJ2-7; 8 nucleotides line up with TRBD1. V shed 5 bases and J 4 bases; nucleotides not matched to a gene: 7. Germline loops: CDR1 MNHEY, CDR2 SVGAGI. The CDR3 totals 14 residues. This CDR3 reads CASSRQGNVYEQYF. The DNA of the CDR3 is TGTGCCAGCAGTAGACAGGGGAATGTGTACGAGCAGTACTTC.

This chain connects TRBV5-1 to TRBJ2-3; TRBD1 agrees at 7 bases. Trimming removed 2 bases from V and 7 bases from J; junction bases left unmatched: 13. From germline, CDR1 is SGHRS and CDR2 YFSETQ. The CDR3 totals 16 residues. This CDR3 is CASSFFRGQPKNTQYF. DNA for the CDR3: TGCGCCAGCAGCTTTTTTAGGGGACAGCCTAAAAATACGCAGTATTTT.

In DNA, the CDR3 is TGTGCCAGCAGCGTTAGGACTAGCGGCTCCTACGAGCAGTACTTC. Its protein product is CASSVRTSGSYEQYF. The chain carries TRBV7-2 and TRBJ2-7, with 10 bases matching TRBD2. This CDR3 is 15 amino acids long. Germline V gene lookup returns CDR1 SGHTA and CDR2 FQGNSA. V lost 5 bases to trimming and J lost 0 bases; unmatched junction nucleotides: 4.

V is TRBV5-1 and J is TRBJ2-2; 7 positions match TRBD1. The germline V gene encodes CDR1 SGHRS and CDR2 YFSETQ. This CDR3 comprises 17 residues. V lost 4 bases to trimming and J lost 0 bases; unmatched junction nucleotides: 9. The CDR3 protein is CASSPGTDPSNTGELFF. The CDR3 coding sequence is TGCGCCAGCAGCCCCGGGACAGACCCATCGAACACCGGGGAGCTGTTTTTT.

The V gene is TRBV6-5, the J gene TRBJ1-2; 12 bases map to TRBD1. Germline values: CDR1 MNHEY, CDR2 SVGAGI. The CDR3 totals 16 residues. V lost 2 bases, J lost 7 bases, and 8 bases stayed unmatched. This CDR3 reads CASSYTRDRGPSGYTF. The CDR3 nucleotides read TGTGCCAGCAGTTACACCCGGGACAGGGGGCCCTCTGGCTACACCTTC.

The chain joins TRBV28 to TRBJ2-7, with 9 positions matching TRBD2. Germline CDR1 and CDR2: MDHEN and SYDVKM. Losses at the gene ends were 5 bases for V and 3 bases for J; bases not matched to a gene: 5. The length of the CDR3 is 14 residues. In DNA form, the CDR3 reads TGTGCCAGCAGTAGTAGCGGGAGTGTCTACGAGCAGTACTTC. It is translated as CASSSSGSVYEQYF.

The chain uses TRBV28 and TRBJ2-3, with 9 bases fitting TRBD1. Germline-derived CDR1 and CDR2 are MDHEN and SYDVKM. The length of the CDR3 is 16 residues. Trimming removed 2 bases from V and 4 bases from J; junction bases left unmatched: 7. DNA of the CDR3: TGTGCCAGCAGTTTAGCCGGGACAGGGATTTCAGATACGCAGTATTTT. It yields the protein CASSLAGTGISDTQYF.

Only a few counts were recorded for this clone. The J gene is TRBJ2-4, the V gene TRBV6-5, with a possible D match to TRBD1 (6 bases). V was shortened by 7 bases and J by 0 bases, with 10 bases between the two germline ends. The CDR3 has 14 residues. The germline gives CDR1 MNHEY, CDR2 SVGAGI. This CDR3 reads CASTPTGAKNIQYF. The CDR3, as DNA: TGTGCCAGCACCCCGACAGGAGCCAAAAACATTCAGTACTTC.

The chain has TRBV7-9 and TRBJ1-6; D is perhaps TRBD1 (5 bases). V lost 4 bases and J lost 8, with 12 bases in between. This CDR3 is built from 14 residues. The germline gives CDR1 SEHNR, CDR2 FQNEAQ (reference sequence). The CDR3 nucleotides are TGTGCCAGCAGCTCGGGACCATGGGATTCACCCCTCCACTTT. Residues: CASSSGPWDSPLHF. Supplemented by reference TRBV7-9 and TRBJ1-6, the full variable domain reads DTGVSQNPRHKITKRGQNVTFRCDPISEHNRLYWYRQTLGQGPEFLTYFQNEAQLEKSRLLSDRFSAERPKGSFSTLEIQRTEQGDSAMYLCASSSGPWDSPLHFGNGTRLTVT.

This sequence joins TRBV7-2 and TRBJ2-1; 9 nucleotides line up with TRBD2. CDR1 is SGHTA, CDR2 FQGNSA, per germline. The CDR3 is made up of 17 amino acids. V shed 3 bases, J shed 3 bases, and the junction held 9 bases outside the gene matches. DNA of the CDR3: TGTGCCAGCAGCTTCGCCGGGACTAGCCTTTTCTACAATGAGCAGTTCTTC. This encodes CASSFAGTSLFYNEQFF.

This clone turned up a few times. J is TRBJ2-1 and V is TRBV7-2; D gene uncertain. The CDR3 extends over 15 amino acids. Trimming cost V 6 bases and J 6 bases, with 18 bases left between them. Germline assignment: CDR1 SGHTA and CDR2 FQGNSA. The CDR3 DNA sequence: TGTGCCAGCAGGTCTGGTGGATTGCTTTTCAATGAGCAGTTCTTC. Protein product: CASRSGGLLFNEQFF. The variable domain in full, completed from reference TRBV7-2 and TRBJ2-1, reads GAGVSQSPSNKVTEKGKDVELRCDPISGHTALYWYRQSLGQGLEFLIYFQGNSAPDKSGLPSDRFSAERTGGSVSTLTIQRTQQEDSAVYLCASRSGGLLFNEQFFGPGTRLTVL.

The chain is built from TRBV19 and TRBJ2-1; D ambiguous. The CDR3 runs 13 residues. Germline CDR1 LNHDA, CDR2 SQIVND (reference sequence). V shed 4 bases and J shed 1 base, with 5 bases lying between them. Written as DNA, the CDR3 is TGTGCCAGTAGTACTAGTTCCTACAATGAGCAGTTCTTC. The encoded protein is CASSTSSYNEQFF.

J is TRBJ2-7 and V is TRBV4-2; D perhaps matches TRBD2 (6 bases). Germline lookup yields CDR1 LGHNA and CDR2 YNFKEQ. This CDR3 comprises 13 residues. Trimming removed 3 bases from V and 6 bases from J, with 12 bases in between. The CDR3 nucleotides read TGTGCCAGCAGCCACCGCGGGGCAAGCGAGCAGTACTTC. Protein: CASSHRGASEQYF.

The rearrangement links TRBV5-1 to TRBJ1-3, with 9 bases fitting TRBD1. Losses at the gene ends were 6 bases for V and 0 bases for J; bases not matched to a gene: 7. Germline CDR1 reads SGHRS; CDR2 reads YFSETQ. The CDR3 covers 16 residues. CDR3 coding DNA: TGCGCCAGCAACACGGGACAGGGAGGCTCTGGAAACACCATATATTTT. This codes for CASNTGQGGSGNTIYF. The full variable domain, in which reference TRBV5-1 and TRBJ1-3 provide the parts outside the CDR3, is KAGVTQTPRYLIKTRGQQVTLSCSPISGHRSVSWYQQTPGQGLQFLFEYFSETQRNKGNFPGRFSGRQFSNSRSEMNVSTLELGDSALYLCASNTGQGGSGNTIYFGEGSWLTVV.

This sequence joins TRBV5-4 and TRBJ1-4, with TRBD1 identical over 8 bases. The CDR3 has 14 amino acids. Per the germline V gene, CDR1 is SGHNT and CDR2 is YYREEE (reference sequence). V trimming: 4 bases; J trimming: 7 bases; junction bases outside the gene matches: 6. The CDR3, as DNA: TGTGCCAGCAGCACTATGGACAGGGTTGAAAAACTGTTTTTT. Its protein is CASSTMDRVEKLFF.

The chain has TRBV14 and TRBJ1-4, with no clear D. The CDR3 totals 13 residues. Trimming took 0 bases from V and 14 from J, leaving 13 bases between them. Germline V gives CDR1 SGHDN, CDR2 FVKESK. CDR3 nucleotides: TGTGCCAGCAGCCAAGATGTCTTCACCCGGCTGTTTTTT. It specifies CASSQDVFTRLFF.

This sequence joins TRBV19 and TRBJ1-2; D not resolved. Germline CDR1 is LNHDA and CDR2 is SQIVND (reference sequence). The CDR3 consists of 16 residues. V was cut by 8 bases and J by 0 bases, with 19 bases left in between. CDR3 bases: TGTGCCAGTTTGGGCAGCGAAAAGCAGGCTAACTATGGCTACACCTTC. Protein: CASLGSEKQANYGYTF. Supplemented by reference TRBV19 and TRBJ1-2, the full variable domain reads DGGITQSPKYLFRKEGQNVTLSCEQNLNHDAMYWYRQDPGQGLRLIYYSQIVNDFQKGDIAEGYSVSREKKESFPLTVTSAQKNPTAFYLCASLGSEKQANYGYTFGSGTRLTVV.

J is TRBJ2-7 and V is TRBV18; D is undetermined. CDR1 is KGHSH and CDR2 is LQKENI in the germline V gene. V gave up 6 bases and J gave up 2 bases, with 8 bases separating them. The CDR3 spans 12 residues. DNA of the CDR3: TGTGCCAGCTCTCCCGGCACCTACGAGCAGTACTTC. As protein: CASSPGTYEQYF. The complete variable domain, with remaining parts taken from reference TRBV18 and TRBJ2-7, reads NAGVMQNPRHLVRRRGQEARLRCSPMKGHSHVYWYRQLPEEGLKFMVYLQKENIIDESGMPKERFSAEFPKEGPSILRIQQVVRGDSAAYFCASSPGTYEQYFGPGTRLTVT.

The V and J genes are TRBV9 and TRBJ2-2; D remains unclear. Germline CDR1 SGDLS, CDR2 YYNGEE. V was shortened by 0 bases and J by 5 bases, with 8 bases between the two germline ends. This CDR3 comprises 14 residues. The CDR3 spells CASSVGWATGELFF. CDR3 nucleotides: TGTGCCAGCAGCGTAGGGTGGGCTACCGGGGAGCTGTTTTTT.

The chain carries TRBV7-9 and TRBJ2-1; unclear D gene. V was shortened by 4 bases and J by 4 bases, with 14 bases between the two germline ends. Germline assignment: CDR1 SEHNR and CDR2 FQNEAQ (reference sequence). The CDR3 length is 15 residues. CDR3 nucleotide sequence: TGTGCCAGCAGCTCCCGGGCTTTAGGATACAATGAGCAGTTCTTC. Residues: CASSSRALGYNEQFF.

The V call is TRBV6-6, the J call TRBJ1-2; 9 nucleotides agree with TRBD1. The CDR3 is 15 amino acids. Germline V gene lookup returns CDR1 MNHNY and CDR2 SVGAGI (reference sequence). V was pared by 6 bases and J by 4 bases, with 9 bases of the junction left unmatched. As DNA, the CDR3 is TGTGCCAGCAGAGAAAACAGGGGGCGAAGCTATGGCTACACCTTC. Encoded protein: CASRENRGRSYGYTF.

The rearrangement joins TRBV5-6 to TRBJ2-1, with 8 positions matching TRBD2. With V trimmed by 3 bases and J by 11 bases, 4 bases remained unmatched. The CDR3 is 12 amino acids. Per the germline V gene, CDR1 is SGHDT and CDR2 is YYEEEE. CDR3 loop: CASSWTSLQQFF. CDR3 coding DNA: TGTGCCAGCAGCTGGACTAGCCTTCAGCAGTTCTTC.

The chain employs TRBV10-3 and TRBJ2-3; no clear D. V gave up 4 bases and J gave up 0 bases, with 8 bases separating them. This CDR3 is built from 14 residues. CDR1 and CDR2 from the germline V gene are ENHRY and SYGVKD. This chain's CDR3 is CAISGAGSTDTQYF. The CDR3 region has the DNA TGTGCCATCAGTGGGGCTGGGAGCACAGATACGCAGTATTTT.

This sequence joins TRBV2 and TRBJ2-1, with 10 bases lining up with TRBD2. CDR1 is SNHLY and CDR2 is FYNNEI in the germline V gene. The V and J ends lost 5 bases and 0 bases, in that order; junction bases with no gene match: 7. This CDR3 spans 17 amino acids. The CDR3 loop reads CASSLAGGRFSYNEQFF. The CDR3 nucleotides read TGTGCCAGCAGTTTAGCGGGGGGCCGTTTCTCCTACAATGAGCAGTTCTTC.

The rearrangement uses TRBV6-5 and TRBJ2-3; 10 bases line up with TRBD1. CDR3 length: 15 amino acids. Unmatched junction bases numbered 11, after V lost 10 bases and J lost 4 bases. Germline V gives CDR1 MNHEY, CDR2 SVGAGI. The CDR3 region has the DNA TGTGCCACACAATCAACCGGACAGGGGGCAGATACGCAGTATTTT. It is translated as CATQSTGQGADTQYF.

This clone was counted a single time. V gene TRBV6-5 combines with J gene TRBJ2-1, with no clear D. The V end was cut by 6 bases, the J end by 5 bases, with 14 bases between. CDR3 length: 14 residues. Looked up from germline, CDR1 is MNHEY and CDR2 is SVGAGI. The CDR3 spells CASSPPVENNEQFF. The CDR3 DNA is TGTGCCAGCAGCCCACCGGTTGAAAACAATGAGCAGTTCTTC.

This clone has a single count. This chain uses TRBV12-3 or TRBV12-4 with TRBJ1-2; D unclear. V was trimmed by 8 bases and J by 3 bases, leaving 13 bases between them. The CDR3 is 13 amino acids. The CDR3 DNA is TGTGCCAGCCGTATGGGCGCGGACTATGGCTACACCTTC. Protein: CASRMGADYGYTF.